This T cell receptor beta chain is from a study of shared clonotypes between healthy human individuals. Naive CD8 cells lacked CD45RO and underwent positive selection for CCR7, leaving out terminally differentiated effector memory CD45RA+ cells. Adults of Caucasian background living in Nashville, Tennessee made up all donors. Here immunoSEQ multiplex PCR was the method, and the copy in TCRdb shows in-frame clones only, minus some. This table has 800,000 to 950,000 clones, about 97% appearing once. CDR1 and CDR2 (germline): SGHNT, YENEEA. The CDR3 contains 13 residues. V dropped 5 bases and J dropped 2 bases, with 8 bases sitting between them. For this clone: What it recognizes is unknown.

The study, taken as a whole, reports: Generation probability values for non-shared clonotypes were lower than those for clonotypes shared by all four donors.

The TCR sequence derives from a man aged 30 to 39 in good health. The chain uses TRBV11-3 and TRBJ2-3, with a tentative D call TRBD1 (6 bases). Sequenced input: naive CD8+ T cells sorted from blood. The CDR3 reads CASSQGSTDTQYF. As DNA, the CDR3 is TGTGCCAGCAGCCAGGGGTCCACAGATACGCAGTATTTT.